This T cell receptor beta chain was sequenced during a study of blood T cell repertoires in COVID-19. Study summary: The origin of the acute and convalescent COVID-19 samples was the United States, Italy and Spain. The analysed material was cDNA or gDNA that came from T cells, B-cell-depleted T cells, or PBMCs.

The repertoire was sequenced with immunoSEQ multiplex PCR; TCRdb's copy has only in-frame clones and lacks some. This sample carries around 170,000 clones, 88% of them seen once, and the ten largest clones take 25% to 30%. CDR1 and CDR2 (germline): SEHNR, FQNEAQ (reference sequence). This CDR3 is 16 amino acids long. The V and J ends lost 5 bases and 4 bases, in that order; junction bases with no gene match: 8. The source is a man aged 55-75 years with acute or convalescent COVID-19. The sequenced sample consisted of peripheral blood. The rearrangement links TRBV7-9 to TRBJ2-3; 11 bases agree with TRBD2. Here the CDR3 reads CASSPGDSGRADTQYF. Here the CDR3 DNA reads TGTGCCAGCAGCCCCGGCGATAGCGGGAGGGCAGATACGCAGTATTTT.